These 26 T cell receptor beta chains originate from one sample sequenced in a study of CD8 T cells in ankylosing spondylitis. Findings and limits, study-wide: For ankylosing spondylitis blood, a TCR beta motif of several highly homologous variants appeared characteristic.

The antigens for these receptors are not known. TCRdb used MiXCR to reprocess the 5' RACE reads, holding one entry per CDR3 protein. The sample lists 670,000 or so distinct CDR3 sequences; 15% to 20% were seen once. Sequencing was done on a sample of blood, either unsorted or a sorted T cell fraction (not recorded which). The receptor source for this set is a male donor with ankylosing spondylitis.

The chain uses TRBV20-1 and TRBJ2-5; D perhaps matches TRBD1 (6 bases). Per the germline V gene, CDR1 is DFQATT and CDR2 is SNEGSKA (reference sequence). Trimming removed 5 bases at V and 5 bases at J, with 21 bases between. The CDR3 loop spans 15 amino acids. CDR3 loop: CSALIPGALGETQYF. The DNA for the CDR3 is TGCAGTGCTCTTATCCCAGGGGCACTAGGGGAGACCCAGTACTTC.

This clonotype turned up a few times. The chain links TRBV10-3 to TRBJ2-5; a weak D match, TRBD2 (5 bases). Germline V gene lookup returns CDR1 ENHRY and CDR2 SYGVKD. The CDR3 runs 16 residues. V lost 4 bases to trimming and J lost 5 bases, with 20 bases between them. CDR3 coding DNA: TGTGCCATCAGTGCTGGTAGCACGCGGGCGTCGGAGACCCAGTACTTC. This codes for CAISAGSTRASETQYF.

The genes are TRBV28 and TRBJ2-3; 10 bases map to TRBD2. Trimming removed 1 base from V and 0 bases from J; junction bases left unmatched: 7. CDR1 and CDR2 (germline): MDHEN, SYDVKM. The CDR3 has 18 amino acids. The CDR3 protein is CASSLLPRLAGSTDTQYF. In nucleotides, the CDR3 is TGTGCCAGCAGTTTATTGCCCCGACTAGCGGGTAGCACAGATACGCAGTATTTT.

At least ten counts were recorded for this clonotype. The DNA for the CDR3 is TGTGCCACCAGCAGAGTGCTAGCGGGAGCCGGGGAGCTGTTTTTT. It specifies CATSRVLAGAGELFF. The rearrangement joins TRBV15 to TRBJ2-2; 10 bases are a match to TRBD2. J gave up 6 bases and V 1 base, and 2 bases lay outside the gene matches. Germline values: CDR1 LNHNV, CDR2 YYDKDF (reference sequence). This CDR3 spans 15 amino acids.

This rearrangement joins TRBV5-1 to TRBJ2-1; 9 positions agree with TRBD2. The CDR3 is 15 residues long. After removal of 4 bases from V and 6 bases from J, the junction contained 8 bases not matched to a gene. Germline CDR1 is SGHRS and CDR2 is YFSETQ. The CDR3 coding sequence is TGCGCCAGCAGCCCGAGCGCGGGAGGGGGCAATGAGCAGTTCTTC. It encodes CASSPSAGGGNEQFF.

This sequence joins TRBV4-3 and TRBJ1-3; TRBD1 aligns across 7 bases. CDR1 LGHNA and CDR2 YSLEER come from the germline V gene. The CDR3 length is 16 residues. After removal of 0 bases from V and 2 bases from J, the junction contained 4 bases not matched to a gene. CDR3 protein: CASSQDPTGTGNTIYF. The DNA of the CDR3 is TGCGCCAGCAGCCAAGACCCGACAGGGACTGGAAACACCATATATTTT.

This clonotype has more than one count but fewer than ten. The rearrangement joins TRBV12-3 or TRBV12-4 to TRBJ1-2; the D gene is possibly TRBD1 (5 bases). Trimming pared 3 bases from V and 9 bases from J, leaving 17 bases between. This CDR3 region has 14 residues. The CDR3 protein is CASSFVSGTGRYTF. As DNA, the CDR3 is TGTGCCAGCAGTTTCGTCTCCGGGACTGGGCGCTACACCTTC.

The table lists this clonotype with a few counts. The gene calls are TRBV20-1 and TRBJ2-3; D may be TRBD1 or TRBD2 (5 bases each). The V gene lost 6 bases and the J gene lost 5 bases, with 15 bases spanning the gap. CDR1 DFQATT and CDR2 SNEGSKA come from the germline V gene (reference sequence). This CDR3 is built from 13 residues. The CDR3 reads CSAGTVNVDTQYF. In DNA, the CDR3 is TGCAGTGCCGGGACCGTGAACGTAGATACGCAGTATTTT.

The chain carries TRBV5-6 and TRBJ1-1, with 11 bases lining up with TRBD1. The V and J ends lost 5 bases and 1 base, in that order; junction bases with no gene match: 7. CDR1 and CDR2 (germline): SGHDT, YYEEEE. The CDR3 sequence is 16 residues long. The CDR3 nucleotides read TGTGCCAGCAGTTGGACAGGGGGCTCTGAGAACACTGAAGCTTTCTTT. The encoded protein is CASSWTGGSENTEAFF.

This clonotype was counted between two and nine times. The gene calls are TRBV2 and TRBJ2-2; the D is unclear. Trimming pared 5 bases from V and 3 bases from J, leaving 10 bases between. The CDR3 contains 14 residues. Germline CDR1 reads SNHLY; CDR2 reads FYNNEI. DNA for the CDR3: TGTGCCAGCAGTAAAAGGGATGACACCGGGGAGCTGTTTTTT. This gives the protein CASSKRDDTGELFF.

Remarks on this clonotype: A much more abundant neighbour one base away suggests this may be a read error. J is TRBJ1-2 and V is TRBV5-1; 10 bases match TRBD1. Per germline, CDR1 SGHRS and CDR2 YFSETQ. This CDR3 has 13 residues. CDR3 bases: TGCGCCGGCAGTTCAGGGACAGGGGATGGCTACACCTTC. Translating it yields CAGSSGTGDGYTF.

The chain recombines TRBV4-1 with TRBJ1-2; no clear D. V was shortened by 4 bases and J by 5 bases, with 20 bases between the two germline ends. The germline V gene has CDR1 MGHRA and CDR2 YSYEKL. This CDR3 has 16 residues. The CDR3 coding sequence is TGCGCCAGCAGCCCCGAGGAGGCGCCGACCCTATATGGCTACACCTTC. Translating it yields CASSPEEAPTLYGYTF.

This clonotype was seen a few times. V usage is TRBV6-1 and J usage is TRBJ1-2; TRBD1 is a possible D gene (5 bases). The V gene's germline CDR1 is MNHNS and CDR2 SASEGT. The CDR3 has 14 residues. The V and J ends lost 3 bases and 4 bases respectively, with 12 bases between them. CDR3 region: CASSDGGISYGYTF. The CDR3 region has the DNA TGTGCCAGCAGTGACGGGGGGATTAGCTATGGCTACACCTTC.

The chain uses TRBV7-2 and TRBJ1-5; 10 bases match TRBD1. CDR3 length: 17 residues. Germline values: CDR1 SGHTA, CDR2 FQGNSA. Trimming at V came to 5 bases and at J to 0 bases, leaving 7 bases not matched to a gene. CDR3 amino acids: CASSPTGGQYSNQPQHF. CDR3 sequence (DNA): TGTGCCAGCAGCCCGACAGGGGGCCAATATAGCAATCAGCCCCAGCATTTT.

This sequence joins TRBV6-1 and TRBJ2-2; D not certain. V gave up 4 bases and J gave up 6 bases, with 12 bases separating them. Germline V gene sequence: CDR1 MNHNS, CDR2 SASEGT. The length of the CDR3 is 14 residues. The CDR3 loop reads CASSGSRSSGELFF. The CDR3 DNA follows: TGTGCCAGCAGTGGGAGCAGGAGCTCCGGGGAGCTGTTTTTT.

The chain has TRBV5-6 and TRBJ2-7; 12 bases align to TRBD2. The ends lost 4 bases at V and 5 bases at J; junction bases unmatched: 7. Germline V lookup: CDR1 SGHDT, CDR2 YYEEEE. The CDR3 totals 15 residues. CDR3: CASSDGLAGFHEQYF. The CDR3 DNA reads as TGTGCCAGCAGCGACGGACTAGCGGGATTTCACGAGCAGTACTTC.

The chain uses TRBV7-2 and TRBJ1-2, with TRBD1 matching over 7 bases. Germline V gives CDR1 SGHTA, CDR2 FQGNSA. V lost 3 bases to trimming and J lost 6 bases; unmatched junction nucleotides: 7. The CDR3 extends over 14 amino acids. The CDR3 DNA is TGTGCCAGCAGCTTCATTTGGGACAGCCATGGCTACACCTTC. Translated: CASSFIWDSHGYTF.

This chain joins TRBV6-5 and TRBJ2-1; D tentatively reads TRBD1 or TRBD2 (5 bases each). The CDR3 totals 14 residues. From germline, CDR1 is MNHEY and CDR2 SVGAGI. The ends were cut back, 4 bases at V and 8 bases at J, with 15 bases in the middle. The CDR3 DNA sequence: TGTGCCAGCAGTTCCGGGACCAAGAGGGATGAGCAGTTCTTC. Amino acids: CASSSGTKRDEQFF.

This clonotype was detected only a few times. V usage is TRBV12-3 or TRBV12-4 and J usage is TRBJ1-1; D is possibly TRBD1 (5 bases). The ends were cut back, 2 bases at V and 5 bases at J, with 12 bases in the middle. The CDR3 has 14 residues. In nucleotides, the CDR3 is TGTGCCAGCAGTTTAAGGCAGGGATGGACTGAAGCTTTCTTT. Translated, it gives CASSLRQGWTEAFF.

The CDR3 nucleotides read TGTGCCAGCAGTTTCGGTATAGGACAGGACCTTTCCTACGAGCAGTACTTC. As protein: CASSFGIGQDLSYEQYF. This chain links TRBV28 with TRBJ2-7, with 7 bases lining up with TRBD1. Germline V CDR1 and CDR2: MDHEN, SYDVKM. Trimming at V came to 3 bases and at J to 1 base, leaving 12 bases not matched to a gene. This CDR3 contains 17 residues. Looking up the rest from reference TRBV28 and TRBJ2-7 gives the full variable domain: DVKVTQSSRYLVKRTGEKVFLECVQDMDHENMFWYRQDPGLGLRLIYFSYDVKMKEKGDIPEGYSVSREKKERFSLILESASTNQTSMYLCASSFGIGQDLSYEQYFGPGTRLTVT.

This clonotype was found a few times. The chain employs TRBV3-1 and TRBJ1-5, with D uncertain. Germline lookup yields CDR1 LGHDT and CDR2 YNNKEL (reference sequence). This CDR3 spans 15 amino acids. Trimming pared 0 bases from V and 5 bases from J, leaving 11 bases between. DNA of the CDR3: TGTGCCAGCAGCCAAGAAGGAGGCCTTCATCAGCCCCAGCATTTT. It yields the protein CASSQEGGLHQPQHF.

This clonotype was recorded a few times. The chain is built from TRBV15 and TRBJ2-3; the match to TRBD2 covers 14 bases. Germline V gene data show CDR1 as LNHNV and CDR2 as YYDKDF (reference sequence). Trimming at V came to 5 bases and at J to 5 bases, leaving 6 bases not matched to a gene. The CDR3 length is 16 residues. The CDR3 DNA reads as TGTGCCACCAGCTCAAGACTAGCGGGGGGGAAAGATACGCAGTATTTT. Translated: CATSSRLAGGKDTQYF.

This chain joins TRBV2 and TRBJ1-2; 7 bases align to TRBD1. This CDR3 contains 14 residues. CDR1 SNHLY and CDR2 FYNNEI come from the germline V gene. Trimming cost V 1 base and J 8 bases; bases outside gene matches: 7. Written as DNA, the CDR3 is TGTGCCAGCAGTGAAGGGACAGGCTATGAAGGCTACACCTTC. It encodes CASSEGTGYEGYTF.

This clonotype was seen a handful of times. The rearrangement uses TRBV12-3 or TRBV12-4 and TRBJ1-4, with 7 nucleotides matching TRBD1. J was trimmed by 7 bases and V by 4 bases; bases with no gene match: 6. CDR3 size: 14 residues. CDR3 region: CASSYRGGSEKLFF. The CDR3 bases are TGTGCCAGCAGTTACAGGGGAGGGAGTGAAAAACTGTTTTTT.

In this sample, this clonotype turned up a few times. The chain links TRBV7-9 to TRBJ2-1; either TRBD1 or TRBD2 may fit D (5 bases each). This CDR3 contains 16 residues. Germline V gene lookup returns CDR1 SEHNR and CDR2 FQNEAQ (reference sequence). Trimming removed 3 bases from V and 7 bases from J, with 19 bases in between. CDR3 in amino acids: CASSLAVRGVSNEQFF. The CDR3 region has the DNA TGTGCCAGCAGCTTGGCGGTGAGGGGTGTTTCGAATGAGCAGTTCTTC. Variable domain in full (rest from reference TRBV7-9 and TRBJ2-1): DTGVSQNPRHKITKRGQNVTFRCDPISEHNRLYWYRQTLGQGPEFLTYFQNEAQLEKSRLLSDRFSAERPKGSFSTLEIQRTEQGDSAMYLCASSLAVRGVSNEQFFGPGTRLTVL.

DNA of the CDR3: TGCGCCAGCAGTGAGGGTGGGGGACAGGTCACAGATACGCAGTATTTT. Translated: CASSEGGGQVTDTQYF. This chain uses TRBV10-1 with TRBJ2-3; the match to TRBD1 covers 8 bases. Germline CDR1 reads WNHNN; CDR2 reads SYGVQD (reference sequence). V lost 2 bases, J lost 2 bases, and 6 bases stayed unmatched. This CDR3 comprises 16 residues.